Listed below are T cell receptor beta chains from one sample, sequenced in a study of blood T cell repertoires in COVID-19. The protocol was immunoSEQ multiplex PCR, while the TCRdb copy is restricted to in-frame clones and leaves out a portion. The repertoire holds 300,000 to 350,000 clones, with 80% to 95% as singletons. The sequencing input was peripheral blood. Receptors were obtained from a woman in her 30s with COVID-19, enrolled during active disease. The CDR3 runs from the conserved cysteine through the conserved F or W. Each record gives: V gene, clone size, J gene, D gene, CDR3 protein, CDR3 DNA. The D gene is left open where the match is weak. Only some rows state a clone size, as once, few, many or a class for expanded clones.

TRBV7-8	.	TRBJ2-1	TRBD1	CASSRTGVRNEQFF	TGTGCCAGCAGCAGGACAGGGGTTCGGAATGAGCAGTTCTTC
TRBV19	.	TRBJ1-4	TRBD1	CASSTGQGDKKLFF	TGTGCCAGTAGTACGGGACAGGGCGACAAAAAACTGTTTTTT
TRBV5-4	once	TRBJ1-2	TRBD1	CASASGTATNYGYTF	TGTGCCAGCGCCTCCGGGACAGCAACAAACTATGGCTACACCTTC
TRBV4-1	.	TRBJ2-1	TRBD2	CASSPGLAGYNEQFF	TGCGCCAGCAGCCCGGGACTAGCGGGTTACAATGAGCAGTTCTTC
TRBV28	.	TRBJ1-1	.	CASSFGQYLNTEAFF	TGTGCCAGCAGTTTTGGACAGTATCTCAACACTGAAGCTTTCTTT
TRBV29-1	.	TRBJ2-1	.	CSVEIPGRWNEQFF	TGCAGCGTTGAAATACCGGGGAGGTGGAATGAGCAGTTCTTC
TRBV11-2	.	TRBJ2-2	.	CASSQRINRDTGELFF	TGTGCCAGCAGCCAACGAATTAACAGGGACACCGGGGAGCTGTTTTTT
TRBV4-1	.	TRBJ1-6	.	CASSPPVSYNSPLHF	TGCGCCAGCAGCCCGCCGGTGTCCTATAATTCACCCCTCCACTTT
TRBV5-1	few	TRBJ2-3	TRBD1	CASSLVTGETDTQYF	TGCGCCAGCAGCTTAGTGACAGGGGAAACAGATACGCAGTATTTT
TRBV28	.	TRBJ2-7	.	CASSFADAYEQYF	TGTGCCAGCAGTTTTGCGGATGCCTACGAGCAGTACTTC
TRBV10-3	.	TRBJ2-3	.	CATHPAGGTDTQYF	TGTGCCACCCATCCCGCGGGCGGAACAGATACGCAGTATTTT
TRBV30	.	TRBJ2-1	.	CAWSRGFNEQFF	TGTGCCTGGAGTCGGGGGTTCAATGAGCAGTTCTTC
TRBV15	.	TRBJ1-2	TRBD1	CATSRSGQGANYGYTF	TGTGCCACCAGCAGATCCGGACAGGGGGCTAACTATGGCTACACCTTC
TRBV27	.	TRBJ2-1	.	CASGSGRYNEQFF	TGTGCCAGCGGTAGCGGTCGCTACAATGAGCAGTTCTTC